The 8 T cell receptor beta chains in this list originate from one sample, sequenced in a study of CXCR3-negative and CXCR3-positive naive CD8 T cells. 5' RACE with UMI labels generated the TRB cDNA libraries. TCRdb reanalyzed the 5' RACE reads, giving one entry per CDR3 protein sequence and no DNA. The table counts about 43,000 distinct CDR3 sequences; around 11% lies in the top ten. The sample was memory CD8+ T cells from blood. Every receptor here comes from a human donor in good health. Some clones in this sample may be carry-over from other donors' samples.

The rearrangement uses TRBV20-1 and TRBJ1-2; TCRdb's D gene call, TRBD1, goes unchecked for lack of DNA. The length of the CDR3 is 15 residues. Germline V CDR1 and CDR2: DFQATT, SNEGSKA (reference sequence). The CDR3: CSAKGTGGMNYGYTF.

The rearrangement joins TRBV20-1 to TRBJ2-7; TCRdb designates TRBD1, a call that cannot be tested without DNA. The CDR3 length is 14 residues. Per germline, CDR1 DFQATT and CDR2 SNEGSKA (reference sequence). CDR3: CRAPDRDKPYEQYF.

The chain combines TRBV6-2 or TRBV6-3 with TRBJ2-1. The length of the CDR3 is 14 residues. Germline V gives CDR1 MNHEY, CDR2 SVGEGT. The CDR3 spells CASSYSDAAVGQFF.

The chain couples TRBV9 to TRBJ1-1. The CDR3 extends over 14 amino acids. Germline CDR1 is SGDLS and CDR2 is YYNGEE. CDR3 region: CASSVYPRYTEAFF.

The chain recombines TRBV6-2 or TRBV6-3 with TRBJ2-7; the D gene TCRdb calls, TRBD1, cannot be checked with no DNA. This CDR3 is built from 13 residues. Germline V gene data show CDR1 as MNHEY and CDR2 as SVGEGT. CDR3 protein: CASRGPRTDEQYF.

V gene TRBV6-1 combines with J gene TRBJ1-3. Germline V gene lookup returns CDR1 MNHNS and CDR2 SASEGT. The CDR3 loop spans 15 amino acids. The CDR3 spells CASSDSPGSGNTIYF.

V gene TRBV12-3 or TRBV12-4 combines with J gene TRBJ2-5; TCRdb gives TRBD1 as the D gene, but with no DNA this cannot be confirmed. This CDR3 has 14 amino acids. CDR3 amino acids: CASSETARQETQYF.

This chain uses TRBV6-2 or TRBV6-3 with TRBJ1-1. Germline V lookup: CDR1 MNHEY, CDR2 SVGEGT. The CDR3 extends over 13 amino acids. The CDR3 region is CASSTRVNTEAFF.